The sequence of this T cell receptor (beta chain) was determined in a study of shared clonotypes between healthy human individuals. Regarding the study as a whole: Few donors restricted represented genetic and exposure-history diversity.

Researchers ran the assay at a deep level. TCRdb's table, derived via immunoSEQ multiplex PCR, lists solely in-frame clones and lacks some. The profile shows around 700,000 clones, about two thirds of them singletons. All participating donors were Caucasian adults from Nashville, Tennessee. Trimming removed 1 base at V and 2 bases at J, with 12 bases between. The length of the CDR3 is 15 residues. Looked up from germline, CDR1 is SGHVS and CDR2 is FQNEAQ. Worth noting for this clone: The antigen remains unidentified.

This TCR derives from a woman aged 25-40 years in good health. Sample: memory CD4+ T cells sorted from blood. Subset given: CD45RA-negative fraction. This sequence joins TRBV7-8 and TRBJ2-7; D call uncertain. For the CDR3, the DNA is TGTGCCAGCAGCTTAGGCCTGGCCAGGCCCTACGAGCAGTACTTC. Translation: CASSLGLARPYEQYF.